The clone carrying this TCR beta chain was seen more than once but under ten times. The antigen is not known. The data derive from a study of blood T cells in healthy people across ages. Whole-study results and caveats: Per-million-T-cell TCR beta diversity fell roughly linearly with age. Both naive CD4+ cell counts and diversity were greater in long-lived donors than in aged donors.

Together with a sample-barcoded 5' primer, a J-beta primer mix was included in a second PCR lasting about 7 to 11 cycles. Every cDNA was tagged by a template-switch adaptor with 12 random nucleotides. TCRdb re-analysed the 5' RACE reads in MiXCR, keeping a single row per CDR3 protein. The sample has about 730,000 distinct CDR3 sequences, roughly 45% seen once. CDR3 length: 15 residues. The trim removed 2 bases at V and 4 bases at J, leaving 8 bases unmatched. Germline CDR1 and CDR2: SGHRS and YFSETQ. The sample taken for sequencing was blood. The rearrangement uses TRBV5-1 and TRBJ1-2; 7 bases match TRBD1. The origin of this receptor is a woman in her fifties or sixties in good health. This CDR3 is CASSFLSGQSYGYTF. In nucleotides, the CDR3 is TGCGCCAGCAGCTTTCTTTCGGGACAGAGCTATGGCTACACCTTC.